Listed below are T cell receptor beta chains from one sample, sequenced in a study of technical replicates of blood from a few donors. Here immunoSEQ multiplex PCR was the method, and the copy in TCRdb shows in-frame clones only, minus some. Counted here are 90,000 to 100,000 clones, 90% to 97% occurring once; the ten biggest clones make up 0.22%. Sequenced: T cells isolated from PBMCs. These receptor sequences come from a human donor in good health. Each CDR3 is given with its conserved first and last residue. A D gene is named only where the DNA matches it firmly. Clone size is stated in some rows and not others, as once, few, many or a class when expanded.

j_gene	len	v_gene	abundance	d_gene	CDR3aa	CDR3nt
TRBJ1-2	15	TRBV6-5	-	-	CASSYSAADPYGYTF	TGTGCCAGCAGTTACTCCGCCGCAGATCCCTATGGCTACACCTTC
TRBJ2-5	14	TRBV7-9	-	TRBD1	CASSRDRGMETQYF	TGTGCCAGCAGCAGAGACAGGGGAATGGAGACCCAGTACTTC
TRBJ2-7	13	TRBV7-8	-	-	CASSLDRNYEQYF	TGTGCCAGCAGCTTAGACAGAAATTACGAGCAGTACTTC
TRBJ2-7	13	TRBV14	-	TRBD1	CASSQAGGHEQYF	TGTGCCAGCAGCCAAGCAGGGGGCCATGAGCAGTACTTC
TRBJ1-4	15	TRBV5-1	-	-	CASKTGGATNEKLFF	TGCGCCAGCAAGACAGGTGGGGCAACTAATGAAAAACTGTTTTTT
TRBJ2-1	17	TRBV27	-	TRBD2	CASSFATSGGPYNEQFF	TGTGCCAGCAGTTTCGCGACTAGCGGGGGGCCGTACAATGAGCAGTTCTTC
TRBJ1-5	15	TRBV18	-	TRBD1	CASSEGQLSNQPQHF	TGTGCCAGCTCCGAGGGACAGCTAAGCAATCAGCCCCAGCATTTT
TRBJ2-7	14	TRBV5-8	-	TRBD1	CASSRTGTAYEQYF	TGTGCCAGCAGCCGGACAGGGACCGCCTACGAGCAGTACTTC
TRBJ2-3	19	TRBV11-2	-	TRBD2	CASSHRASGGSLITDTQYF	TGTGCCAGCAGCCATAGGGCTAGCGGGGGGTCACTCATCACAGATACGCAGTATTTT
TRBJ1-5	13	TRBV6-6	-	-	CASSVYRGQPQHF	TGTGCCAGCAGTGTCTATAGAGGGCAGCCCCAGCATTTT
TRBJ1-2	12	TRBV30	-	-	CAWSRGRVGYTF	TGTGCCTGGAGTAGGGGCAGGGTGGGCTACACCTTC
TRBJ2-1	18	TRBV7-8	-	TRBD2	CASSLGPSLLAGVDEQFF	TGTGCCAGCAGCTTAGGTCCGTCTCTACTAGCGGGGGTGGATGAGCAGTTCTTC
TRBJ2-1	13	TRBV4-2	-	-	CASSQEKGKEQFF	TGTGCCAGCAGCCAAGAGAAGGGGAAAGAGCAGTTCTTC
TRBJ1-6	14	TRBV9	-	TRBD1	CASSVDRQNSPLHF	TGTGCCAGCAGTGTGGACAGGCAAAATTCACCCCTCCACTTT
TRBJ1-5	16	TRBV27	-	TRBD1	CASSLSSAGGKGPQHF	TGTGCCAGCAGTTTATCGTCCGCAGGGGGGAAAGGGCCCCAGCATTTT
TRBJ1-6	13	TRBV4-2	-	-	CASSQDWGSPLHF	TGTGCCAGCAGCCAAGATTGGGGCTCACCCCTCCACTTT
TRBJ2-3	15	TRBV9	-	-	CASSVGGKFTDTQYF	TGTGCCAGCAGCGTCGGCGGAAAATTCACAGATACGCAGTATTTT
TRBJ2-2	15	TRBV11-3	-	-	CASSLDGVLAGELFF	TGTGCCAGCAGCTTAGACGGTGTTCTTGCCGGGGAGCTGTTTTTT
TRBJ2-5	13	TRBV19	-	-	CASRYRSQETQYF	TGTGCCAGTAGATACAGAAGCCAAGAGACCCAGTACTTC
TRBJ2-3	13	TRBV10-3	once	TRBD2	CAISEYTSGAQYF	TGTGCCATCAGTGAGTATACTAGCGGGGCGCAGTATTTT
TRBJ1-1	16	TRBV6-4	-	TRBD1	CASSDNPGGMNTEAFF	TGTGCCAGCAGTGACAATCCAGGGGGCATGAACACTGAAGCTTTCTTT
TRBJ2-1	15	TRBV5-4	-	TRBD2	CASSTTSGTYNEQFF	TGTGCCAGCAGCACTACTAGCGGGACGTACAATGAGCAGTTCTTC
TRBJ2-7	16	TRBV7-3	-	-	CASSLMPQGRNYEQYF	TGTGCCAGCAGCTTAATGCCCCAGGGCCGAAACTACGAGCAGTACTTC
TRBJ2-7	13	TRBV7-9	once	-	CASRIEGGYEQYF	TGTGCCAGCAGAATCGAGGGGGGGTACGAGCAGTACTTC
TRBJ1-4	13	TRBV7-9	-	TRBD1	CASSSGQGEKLFF	TGTGCCAGCAGCTCGGGACAGGGTGAAAAACTGTTTTTT
TRBJ1-5	19	TRBV27	-	-	CASSLLGTYSLNSNQPQHF	TGTGCCAGCAGTTTATTGGGCACTTACAGCCTCAATAGCAATCAGCCCCAGCATTTT
TRBJ1-3	15	TRBV18	-	TRBD1	CASSQRQGRENTIYF	TGTGCCAGCTCACAGAGACAGGGGAGAGAGAACACCATATATTTT
TRBJ2-7	15	TRBV6-6	once	TRBD1	CASSYSTGNSYEQYF	TGTGCCAGCAGTTACTCGACAGGGAACTCCTACGAGCAGTACTTC
TRBJ1-5	15	TRBV19	-	TRBD1	CASSSTGSDNQPQHF	TGTGCCAGTAGTTCGACAGGGAGTGACAATCAGCCCCAGCATTTT
TRBJ2-7	15	TRBV27	-	TRBD1	CASSFLTGGRYEQYF	TGTGCCAGCAGTTTTCTAACAGGGGGCAGGTACGAGCAGTACTTC
TRBJ1-6	13	TRBV10-2	-	-	CASSAIQVSPLHF	TGCGCCAGCAGTGCAATACAGGTCTCACCCCTCCACTTT
TRBJ2-1	16	TRBV19	-	TRBD2	CASSHPGLGSYNEQFF	TGTGCCAGTAGCCATCCGGGACTAGGCTCCTACAATGAGCAGTTCTTC
TRBJ1-2	15	TRBV19	-	TRBD1	CASSIGTGTGYGYTF	TGTGCCAGTAGTATAGGCACCGGGACAGGGTATGGCTACACCTTC
TRBJ1-4	13	TRBV28	-	TRBD1	CASSRDSRPKLFF	TGTGCCAGCAGCCGGGACAGTAGGCCAAAACTGTTTTTT
TRBJ2-5	18	TRBV5-6	-	-	CASSLLTGPLSRGETQYF	TGTGCCAGCAGCTTGTTAACAGGTCCCCTTTCTCGAGGAGAGACCCAGTACTTC
TRBJ2-1	15	TRBV5-1	-	TRBD2	CASSWGGVTYNEQFF	TGCGCCAGCAGCTGGGGGGGGGTGACCTACAATGAGCAGTTCTTC
TRBJ2-1	15	TRBV28	-	TRBD2	CASSVTSGSYNEQFF	TGTGCCAGCAGTGTGACTAGCGGGAGTTACAATGAGCAGTTCTTC
TRBJ2-7	17	TRBV11-2	-	-	CASSLRGQPLKSYEQYF	TGTGCCAGCAGCTTAAGGGGTCAGCCTCTAAAGTCCTACGAGCAGTACTTC
TRBJ2-5	14	TRBV5-1	once	-	CASSLTGGDKTQYF	TGCGCCAGCAGCCTTACAGGGGGGGATAAGACCCAGTACTTC
TRBJ1-2	15	TRBV5-4	-	TRBD1	CASKWTGSRVGGYTF	TGTGCCAGCAAATGGACAGGGTCGCGGGTAGGTGGCTACACCTTC
TRBJ2-3	16	TRBV7-6	-	TRBD2	CASSLFSGGGTDTQYF	TGTGCCAGCAGCTTATTCTCGGGGGGGGGCACAGATACGCAGTATTTT
TRBJ2-1	15	TRBV9	-	TRBD2	CASSPGNSGDNEQFF	TGTGCCAGCAGCCCAGGGAATAGCGGGGACAATGAGCAGTTCTTC
TRBJ2-7	14	TRBV29-1	-	TRBD2	CSVEPSGKPYEQYF	TGCAGCGTTGAACCTAGCGGGAAGCCCTACGAGCAGTACTTC
TRBJ2-7	15	TRBV7-8	-	TRBD2	CASSSRLAGEYEQYF	TGTGCCAGCAGCTCGCGACTAGCGGGAGAGTACGAGCAGTACTTC
TRBJ1-3	15	TRBV19	-	TRBD1	CASSIPQGAGNTIYF	TGTGCCAGTAGTATACCCCAGGGGGCCGGAAACACCATATATTTT
TRBJ1-2	15	TRBV6-5	-	TRBD1	CASGQTTGGSYGYTF	TGTGCCAGCGGACAGACCACAGGGGGCAGCTATGGCTACACCTTC
TRBJ2-1	17	TRBV10-3	-	-	CAIRYSGSQNHYNEQFF	TGTGCCATCAGGTATAGCGGAAGCCAAAATCATTACAATGAGCAGTTCTTC
TRBJ2-2	21	TRBV28	-	-	CASSPWDRPQSSGRNTGELFF	TGTGCCAGCAGTCCCTGGGACAGGCCCCAGTCTAGCGGAAGGAACACCGGGGAGCTGTTTTTT
TRBJ1-1	14	TRBV28	-	-	CASSDPGSDTEAFF	TGTGCCAGCAGTGACCCCGGGTCTGACACTGAAGCTTTCTTT
TRBJ1-5	15	TRBV30	few	-	CAWSDHRQINQPQHF	TGTGCCTGGAGTGACCACCGACAGATTAATCAGCCCCAGCATTTT
TRBJ2-3	14	TRBV13	-	-	CASSLGSGADTQYF	TGTGCCAGCAGCTTAGGTAGCGGCGCCGATACGCAGTATTTT
TRBJ2-1	20	TRBV7-6	-	TRBD2	CASSLVWREGSLSSYNEQFF	TGTGCCAGCAGCTTAGTATGGAGGGAGGGTTCCTTAAGCTCCTACAATGAGCAGTTCTTC
TRBJ2-5	16	TRBV18	once	-	CASSPPSHPTAETQYF	TGTGCCAGCTCACCACCGTCCCACCCCACCGCGGAGACCCAGTACTTC
TRBJ2-5	14	TRBV15	once	-	CATSRGAYQETQYF	TGTGCCACCAGCAGGGGCGCTTACCAAGAGACCCAGTACTTC
TRBJ2-1	16	TRBV7-2	-	TRBD2	CASTELAGASYNEQFF	TGTGCCAGCACCGAACTAGCGGGAGCGTCCTACAATGAGCAGTTCTTC